Listed below are T cell receptor beta chains from one sample, sequenced in a study of blood T cell repertoires in COVID-19. The repertoire was sequenced with immunoSEQ multiplex PCR; TCRdb's copy has only in-frame clones and lacks some. The sample includes roughly 250,000 clones, approximately 91% of them seen just once. The sample consisted of PBMCs or T cells enriched from blood (not recorded which). These receptors were taken from a middle-aged woman with acute COVID-19. CDR3s include the opening cysteine and the closing phenylalanine or tryptophan. A D gene is named only where the DNA matches it firmly. The size of a clone is reported for some rows only, either as once, few or many, or as a class for expanded clones.

clone_size	d_call	v_call	j_call	cdr3_nt	cdr3_aa
.	TRBD1	TRBV18	TRBJ2-3	TGTGCCAGCTCACCAACGACAGGGAGCACAGATACGCAGTATTTT	CASSPTTGSTDTQYF
.	.	TRBV7-3	TRBJ2-3	TGTGCCAGCAGTCCCCGGGACACCTCAGATACGCAGTATTTT	CASSPRDTSDTQYF
.	.	TRBV5-6	TRBJ1-1	TGTGCCAGCAGCTTATCTTCACGGGTCCTCATGAACACTGAAGCTTTCTTT	CASSLSSRVLMNTEAFF
.	TRBD2	TRBV19	TRBJ2-3	TGTGCCAGTAGAGCGGGAGATCTTACAGATACGCAGTATTTT	CASRAGDLTDTQYF
.	TRBD1	TRBV7-9	TRBJ1-4	TGTGCCAGCAGCTCGGGACAGGGGAATGAAAAACTGTTTTTT	CASSSGQGNEKLFF
.	TRBD2	TRBV5-1	TRBJ2-5	TGCGCCAGCAGCTTCTCGGCGGGAGATGGTGAGACCCAGTACTTC	CASSFSAGDGETQYF
.	.	TRBV7-9	TRBJ2-1	TGTGCCAGCAGCTTAGTTGGACAGACCTACAATGAGCAGTTCTTC	CASSLVGQTYNEQFF
.	.	TRBV5-6	TRBJ1-5	TGTGCCAGCAGCTTAAGGGGGACGAGCAATCAGCCCCAGCATTTT	CASSLRGTSNQPQHF
.	TRBD2	TRBV13	TRBJ2-1	TGTGCCAGCAGCCCGGGACTAGCGGGAGGGCCTAGTGAGCAGTTCTTC	CASSPGLAGGPSEQFF
.	.	TRBV7-2	TRBJ2-1	TGTGCCAGCAGCTTAATTCGCGCCTACAATGAGCAGTTCTTC	CASSLIRAYNEQFF
.	TRBD1	TRBV28	TRBJ1-2	TGTGCCAGCAGTCCCTTAACAGGGGCGGGGTATGGCTACACCTTC	CASSPLTGAGYGYTF
.	TRBD2	TRBV11-3	TRBJ2-7	TGTGCCAGCAGCTTAGGACTAGCGGGACCATCCTACGAGCAGTACTTC	CASSLGLAGPSYEQYF
few	.	TRBV20-1	TRBJ2-7	TGCAGTGCTAGAAGGGGTCCCTGGTTCTACTTC	CSARRGPWFYF
.	TRBD2	TRBV5-1	TRBJ2-3	TGCGCCAGCAGCTTAGCGGGAGTGAGCACAGATACGCAGTATTTT	CASSLAGVSTDTQYF
.	.	TRBV12-5	TRBJ1-2	TGTGCTAGTGGTTTGGTCCGGACGGCCTCTGGGGCCTATGGCTACACCTTC	CASGLVRTASGAYGYTF
.	.	TRBV6-1	TRBJ1-1	TGTGCCAGCAGTGAGACAGGAAAGAACACTGAAGCTTTCTTT	CASSETGKNTEAFF